Reported below is one T cell receptor (beta chain). This CDR3 has 18 amino acids. The germline CDR1 and CDR2 sequences are ENHRY and SYGVKD. V lost 3 bases and J lost 2; bases outside the gene matches: 7. Repertoires were generated with immunoSEQ multiplex PCR, while TCRdb's copy carries only in-frame clones and drops some. The sample lists 510,000 or so clones, roughly nine tenths seen once, with roughly 13% in the top ten. This record belongs to a study of Ad26.COV2.S vaccination and SARS-CoV-2 variants. Study-level background: The donor participated in the COV1001 trial, in its Ad26.COV2.S arm. Intramuscularly, Ad26.COV2.S was given either once or twice, 56 days apart.

Stated treatment: around 19 received Ad26.COV2.S at low or high dose, single or two shots; several received placebo; per-sample allocation not given. Specimen acquisition occurred on day 63 following the initial vaccine or placebo injection. Vaccination used an Ad26 vector expressing Wuhan-strain SARS-CoV-2 spike. Source: peripheral blood, taken in a trial of Ad26.COV2.S vaccine versus placebo. The source of this sequence is a person aged 18 to 65 who received the Ad26.COV2.S COVID-19 vaccine or a placebo. J is TRBJ2-3 and V is TRBV10-3; TRBD2 agrees at 14 bases. CDR3 loop: CAISDQTSGRAPTDTQYF. For the CDR3, the DNA is TGTGCCATCAGTGACCAGACTAGCGGGAGGGCCCCCACAGATACGCAGTATTTT.